One sample yielded the 30 T cell receptor beta chains listed below, sequenced in a study of blood T cell repertoires in COVID-19. Libraries were prepared by immunoSEQ multiplex PCR; TCRdb keeps only in-frame clonotypes and omits some of them. The profile shows more than 200,000 clones, roughly 84% of them singletons. Sequences were obtained from peripheral blood. Source of these receptors: a middle-aged man with active or convalescent COVID-19.

V is TRBV27 and J is TRBJ1-2; D might be TRBD1 (6 bases). The V and J ends lost 5 bases and 4 bases respectively, with 20 bases between them. Germline assignment: CDR1 MNHEY and CDR2 SMNVEV (reference sequence). This CDR3 comprises 16 residues. The CDR3 region has the DNA TGTGCCAGCAGTGCGCTGGACAGTTCCAGGATCTATGGCTACACCTTC. Translated: CASSALDSSRIYGYTF.

V usage is TRBV20-1 and J usage is TRBJ2-7; D may be TRBD1 (6 bases). CDR3 length equals 11 residues. V gave up 7 bases and J gave up 7 bases, with 14 bases separating them. Germline CDR1 is DFQATT and CDR2 is SNEGSKA (reference sequence). CDR3 bases: TGCAGTGGTCAGGGGACGAGGGAGCAGTACTTC. This codes for CSGQGTREQYF.

Only a few counts were recorded for this clone. CDR3 loop: CASSDGPNYGYTF. Here the CDR3 DNA reads TGTGCCAGCAGTGACGGGCCGAACTATGGCTACACCTTC. The rearrangement links TRBV6-4 to TRBJ1-2; D is undetermined. V was cut by 2 bases and J by 2 bases, with 6 bases left in between. Germline lookup yields CDR1 MRHNA and CDR2 SNTAGT. The CDR3 spans 13 residues.

The chain joins TRBV29-1 to TRBJ1-2; D might be TRBD1 (5 bases). This CDR3 region has 13 residues. Germline V gives CDR1 SQVTM, CDR2 ANQGSEA. Trimming removed 5 bases at V and 2 bases at J, with 12 bases between. The chain's CDR3 is CSVIQDRNYGYTF. CDR3 bases: TGCAGCGTTATCCAAGACAGAAACTATGGCTACACCTTC.

This rearrangement joins TRBV7-2 to TRBJ2-1; 8 bases are a match to TRBD1. This CDR3 contains 14 residues. Germline values: CDR1 SGHTA, CDR2 FQGNSA. V shed 5 bases, J shed 9 bases, and the junction held 9 bases outside the gene matches. DNA of the CDR3: TGTGCCAGCAGCGAACGGACAGGGAGTTTTGAGCAGTTCTTC. The encoded protein is CASSERTGSFEQFF.

The J gene is TRBJ1-1, the V gene TRBV5-4; D not certain. CDR3 length: 16 amino acids. Trimming left V 1 base short and J 4 bases short, with 17 bases between. Germline loops: CDR1 SGHNT, CDR2 YYREEE (reference sequence). Here the CDR3 DNA reads TGTGCCAGCAGCTTGTCGTTCGCAGGTAGTGGCACTGAAGCTTTCTTT. Residues: CASSLSFAGSGTEAFF.

The chain employs TRBV27 and TRBJ1-1; D possibly corresponds to TRBD1 (6 bases). This CDR3 has 14 residues. Per germline, CDR1 MNHEY and CDR2 SMNVEV (reference sequence). The V and J ends lost 3 bases and 0 bases respectively, with 8 bases between them. CDR3 coding DNA: TGTGCCAGCAGTTTCAGGGGCATGAACACTGAAGCTTTCTTT. Its translation: CASSFRGMNTEAFF.

This clone was found a few times. The V call is TRBV7-9, the J call TRBJ2-1; D uncertain. Germline CDR1 SEHNR, CDR2 FQNEAQ (reference sequence). The V end lost 5 bases, the J end lost 3 bases, and 14 bases lay between the germline ends. There are 15 residues in the CDR3. As DNA, the CDR3 is TGTGCCAGCAGCCAGACGGGTGGATACTACAATGAGCAGTTCTTC. Its protein product is CASSQTGGYYNEQFF.

A few counts support this clone. The chain uses TRBV19 and TRBJ1-5; D ambiguous. The germline CDR1 and CDR2 sequences are LNHDA and SQIVND (reference sequence). The CDR3 runs to 15 residues. V lost 3 bases to trimming and J lost 2 bases, with 11 bases between them. In DNA form, the CDR3 reads TGTGCCAGTAGTATTAGAGGCAGTGGCAATCAGCCCCAGCATTTT. This codes for CASSIRGSGNQPQHF.

This chain links TRBV7-8 with TRBJ2-5; 11 bases are a match to TRBD2. CDR1 is SGHVS, CDR2 FQNEAQ, per germline. Trimming took 5 bases from V and 5 from J; bases not matched to a gene: 10. The CDR3 is made up of 16 amino acids. Here the CDR3 reads CASSQIAGGPGETQYF. DNA of the CDR3: TGTGCCAGCAGCCAAATAGCGGGGGGGCCGGGGGAGACCCAGTACTTC.

V gene TRBV18 combines with J gene TRBJ1-5; D may be TRBD1 (6 bases). Germline CDR1 is KGHSH and CDR2 is LQKENI. The CDR3 has 15 amino acids. Trimming removed 4 bases at V and 3 bases at J, with 13 bases between. CDR3 DNA sequence: TGTGCCAGCTCACAAGACAGGTCCCCCAATCAGCCCCAGCATTTT. This sequence encodes CASSQDRSPNQPQHF.

The chain recombines TRBV7-9 with TRBJ2-7; the match to TRBD1 covers 10 bases. Per the germline V gene, CDR1 is SEHNR and CDR2 is FQNEAQ (reference sequence). The J segment lost 2 bases and the V segment lost 2 bases, leaving 12 bases of the junction unmatched. The CDR3 spans 18 residues. The CDR3 DNA follows: TGTGCCAGCAGCTTAAGGGGGACAGGGGCCACCCGAGCCTACGAGCAGTACTTC. Translated: CASSLRGTGATRAYEQYF.

The chain carries TRBV7-3 and TRBJ1-1; D not certain. V was cut by 0 bases and J by 4 bases, with 6 bases left in between. There are 13 residues in the CDR3. Germline CDR1 reads SGHTA; CDR2 reads FQGTGA. CDR3 sequence (DNA): TGTGCCAGCAGCTTAACGCAGCGCACTGAAGCTTTCTTT. The encoded protein is CASSLTQRTEAFF.

The chain couples TRBV2 to TRBJ1-2; 11 bases agree with TRBD1. V shed 6 bases and J 4 bases; nucleotides not matched to a gene: 7. The germline V gene encodes CDR1 SNHLY and CDR2 FYNNEI. The CDR3 runs to 15 residues. The CDR3 loop is CASRADRGQGYGYTF. For the CDR3, the DNA is TGTGCCAGCAGGGCGGACAGGGGGCAAGGCTATGGCTACACCTTC. The variable domain in full, completed from reference TRBV2 and TRBJ1-2, reads EPEVTQTPSHQVTQMGQEVILRCVPISNHLYFYWYRQILGQKVEFLVSFYNNEISEKSEIFDDQFSVERPDGSNFTLKIRSTKLEDSAMYFCASRADRGQGYGYTFGSGTRLTVV.

The chain is built from TRBV5-4 and TRBJ1-1; no definite D call. This CDR3 contains 14 residues. The V gene lost 0 bases and the J gene lost 1 base, with 7 bases spanning the gap. Germline V gene sequence: CDR1 SGHNT, CDR2 YYREEE (reference sequence). The CDR3 loop is CASSLDSPNTEAFF. In DNA form, the CDR3 reads TGTGCCAGCAGCTTGGACTCCCCGAACACTGAAGCTTTCTTT. Complete variable domain (other parts from reference TRBV5-4 and TRBJ1-1): ETGVTQSPTHLIKTRGQQVTLRCSSQSGHNTVSWYQQALGQGPQFIFQYYREEENGRGNFPPRFSGLQFPNYSSELNVNALELDDSALYLCASSLDSPNTEAFFGQGTRLTVV.

The chain couples TRBV6-2 or TRBV6-3 to TRBJ2-6; 7 bases fit TRBD1. This CDR3 has 18 amino acids. Germline V gene sequence: CDR1 MNHEY, CDR2 SVGEGT. The trim removed 2 bases at V and 1 base at J, leaving 8 bases unmatched. Here the CDR3 reads CASSYGRGGGSGANVLTF. The CDR3 nucleotides are TGTGCCAGCAGTTACGGGAGAGGGGGCGGTTCTGGGGCCAACGTCCTGACTTTC.

This clone showed up just a few times. This sequence joins TRBV5-6 and TRBJ1-2, with D unresolved. The germline V gene encodes CDR1 SGHDT and CDR2 YYEEEE. Trimming shortened V by 4 bases and J by 1 base, and 17 bases separated the two germline ends. This CDR3 contains 16 residues. DNA for the CDR3: TGTGCCAGCAGCACCCTGGGAGGAACCATTAACTATGGCTACACCTTC. Protein sequence: CASSTLGGTINYGYTF.

The genes are TRBV4-2 and TRBJ2-5; 7 bases fit TRBD2. Losses at the gene ends were 1 base for V and 5 bases for J; bases not matched to a gene: 7. The CDR3 is 15 amino acids. Per the germline V gene, CDR1 is LGHNA and CDR2 is YNFKEQ. The CDR3 nucleotides are TGTGCCAGCAGCCAAGCTCGCGGGGGAGGGGAGACCCAGTACTTC. Translated, it gives CASSQARGGGETQYF.

This chain joins TRBV7-8 and TRBJ1-5; 8 bases line up with TRBD1. V lost 5 bases and J lost 6; bases outside the gene matches: 9. The CDR3 has 15 residues. Germline values: CDR1 SGHVS, CDR2 FQNEAQ. The DNA of the CDR3 is TGTGCCAGCAGCGGGCAGGGGGCGAGTAGTCAGCCCCAGCATTTT. Translated: CASSGQGASSQPQHF.

The chain is built from TRBV2 and TRBJ1-2; 7 nucleotides line up with TRBD1. Germline CDR1 SNHLY, CDR2 FYNNEI. Trimming cost V 7 bases and J 8 bases; bases outside gene matches: 13. The CDR3 has 14 residues. CDR3 in amino acids: CASKVTTGEVGYTF. DNA for the CDR3: TGTGCCAGCAAGGTCACCACAGGGGAAGTCGGCTACACCTTC.

The J gene is TRBJ1-1, the V gene TRBV12-3 or TRBV12-4; D remains unclear. V shed 3 bases and J shed 6 bases, with 8 bases lying between them. The CDR3 is 12 residues long. The DNA for the CDR3 is TGTGCCAGCAGTTTCGAGGTCGCTGAAGCTTTCTTT. This codes for CASSFEVAEAFF.

V and J are TRBV2 and TRBJ2-5, with D perhaps TRBD2 (5 bases). The germline CDR1 and CDR2 sequences are SNHLY and FYNNEI. CDR3 length equals 15 residues. The germline V and J ends were trimmed by 2 bases and 6 bases, with 16 bases remaining between them. The CDR3 coding sequence is TGTGCCAGCAGTGAAACCGGGTCTAGCAGGCAGACCCAGTACTTC. Translated, it gives CASSETGSSRQTQYF. The whole variable domain, remainder taken from reference TRBV2 and TRBJ2-5, is EPEVTQTPSHQVTQMGQEVILRCVPISNHLYFYWYRQILGQKVEFLVSFYNNEISEKSEIFDDQFSVERPDGSNFTLKIRSTKLEDSAMYFCASSETGSSRQTQYFGPGTRLLVL.

This chain joins TRBV4-3 and TRBJ2-4; 7 nucleotides match TRBD2. The CDR3 sequence is 14 residues long. Germline V gives CDR1 LGHNA, CDR2 YSLEER. V gave up 0 bases and J gave up 8 bases; unmatched junction bases: 4. The CDR3 protein is CASSQDTSAYIQYF. In DNA, the CDR3 is TGCGCCAGCAGCCAAGATACTAGCGCGTACATTCAGTACTTC.

V usage is TRBV6-5 and J usage is TRBJ2-7, with D possibly TRBD2 on 6 matching bases. The ends were cut back, 4 bases at V and 0 bases at J, with 13 bases in the middle. There are 15 residues in the CDR3. Looked up from germline, CDR1 is MNHEY and CDR2 is SVGAGI. The CDR3 reads CASSSLAVPSYEQYF. DNA of the CDR3: TGTGCCAGCAGTTCCTTAGCGGTCCCCTCCTACGAGCAGTACTTC.

The rearrangement links TRBV18 to TRBJ2-1, with D possibly matching TRBD1 (6 bases). The CDR3 runs to 14 residues. The V end was cut by 0 bases, the J end by 7 bases, with 10 bases between. Germline loops: CDR1 KGHSH, CDR2 LQKENI. In DNA form, the CDR3 reads TGTGCCAGCTCACCACCACAGGGCGGGAATGAGCAGTTCTTC. It codes for CASSPPQGGNEQFF.

This sequence joins TRBV5-4 and TRBJ2-6; 9 bases are shared with TRBD2. The CDR3 length is 18 residues. Germline V gene lookup returns CDR1 SGHNT and CDR2 YYREEE (reference sequence). V shed 0 bases, J shed 0 bases, and the junction held 4 bases outside the gene matches. The CDR3 bases are TGTGCCAGCAGCTTGGGTAGCGGGGGTATCTCTGGGGCCAACGTCCTGACTTTC. Protein sequence: CASSLGSGGISGANVLTF.

CDR3 DNA: TGTGCCAGCAGCTCGACAGGGAGCTCCTATAATTCACCCCTCCACTTT. The encoded protein is CASSSTGSSYNSPLHF. The chain combines TRBV7-2 with TRBJ1-6; 7 bases agree with TRBD1. The trim removed 4 bases at V and 0 bases at J, leaving 3 bases unmatched. This CDR3 has 16 residues. The V gene's germline CDR1 is SGHTA and CDR2 FQGNSA.

The chain recombines TRBV9 with TRBJ2-7, with a possible D match to TRBD2 (6 bases). The CDR3 length is 14 residues. V shed 5 bases and J shed 1 base, with 13 bases lying between them. CDR1 is SGDLS and CDR2 is YYNGEE in the germline V gene. CDR3 bases: TGTGCCAGCAGTCCTCTAGCGTGGTCCTACGAGCAGTACTTC. Amino acids: CASSPLAWSYEQYF.

The chain employs TRBV25-1 and TRBJ2-7, with D perhaps matching TRBD2 (6 bases). V lost 3 bases and J lost 2, with 14 bases in between. Germline V lookup: CDR1 MGHDK, CDR2 SYGVNS. CDR3 size: 15 residues. The CDR3 spells CASSDPARETYEQYF. DNA for the CDR3: TGTGCCAGCAGTGACCCCGCACGGGAGACCTACGAGCAGTACTTC.

This clone turned up a few times. The rearrangement joins TRBV6-5 to TRBJ1-5, with unresolved D. This CDR3 has 14 residues. V was clipped by 4 bases and J by 1 base, with 8 bases between them. CDR1 is MNHEY and CDR2 is SVGAGI in the germline V gene. CDR3 in amino acids: CASSFSDSNQPQHF. In DNA form, the CDR3 reads TGTGCCAGCAGTTTTAGCGACAGCAATCAGCCCCAGCATTTT.